Below, 22 T cell receptor beta chains from the same sample are listed, as sequenced in a study of neoadjuvant anti-PD-1 for oral cavity cancer listed by TCRdb under 2021. To prepare the library, the immunoSEQ multiplex PCR assay was applied. Imported from immuneACCESS, the table was reduced by TCRdb to in-frame sequences with V and J called. These copies leave out some clones; in studies compared against another copy, an unresolved V gene accounts for under half, and the cause of the remainder is not known. Recorded for this sample are about 72,000 clones; more than 75% of them occurred a single time. The top ten constitute more than 3% of the sample. The sample's time point label is to be understood as: after neoadjuvant nivolumab, at surgical resection. Here the sequenced sample was PBMCs, taken after nivolumab (anti-PD-1) treatment. These receptors were collected from a person aged 35 to 85 with oral cavity squamous cell carcinoma.

The chain couples TRBV7-9 to TRBJ2-5; TRBD2 matches at 10 bases. There are 15 residues in the CDR3. Germline assignment: CDR1 SEHNR and CDR2 FQNEAQ (reference sequence). V gave up 2 bases and J gave up 9 bases; unmatched junction bases: 9. Here the CDR3 DNA reads TGTGCCAGCAGCTTACGGACTAGCGGCCCGGGGTCCCAGTACTTC. Its protein is CASSLRTSGPGSQYF. Combining the CDR3 with reference TRBV7-9 and TRBJ2-5 gives the whole variable domain DTGVSQNPRHKITKRGQNVTFRCDPISEHNRLYWYRQTLGQGPEFLTYFQNEAQLEKSRLLSDRFSAERPKGSFSTLEIQRTEQGDSAMYLCASSLRTSGPGSQYFGPGTRLLVL.

This chain joins TRBV19 and TRBJ2-1; D perhaps matches TRBD2 (5 bases). Germline assignment: CDR1 LNHDA and CDR2 SQIVND (reference sequence). This CDR3 is built from 15 residues. V gave up 3 bases and J gave up 2 bases, with 11 bases separating them. CDR3 bases: TGTGCCAGTAGTATCCTAAGCGGTCCCTACAATGAGCAGTTCTTC. It is translated as CASSILSGPYNEQFF. The variable domain in full, with the rest retrieved from reference TRBV19 and TRBJ2-1, is DGGITQSPKYLFRKEGQNVTLSCEQNLNHDAMYWYRQDPGQGLRLIYYSQIVNDFQKGDIAEGYSVSREKKESFPLTVTSAQKNPTAFYLCASSILSGPYNEQFFGPGTRLTVL.

CDR3 protein: CATRTGLNEKLFF. The CDR3 nucleotides read TGTGCCACAAGAACAGGCCTTAATGAAAAACTGTTTTTT. This sequence joins TRBV6-1 and TRBJ1-4, with D possibly being TRBD1 (5 bases). V lost 10 bases and J 4 bases, leaving 13 bases between the germline ends. The CDR3 has 13 amino acids. Germline V gene lookup returns CDR1 MNHNS and CDR2 SASEGT.

This chain connects TRBV6-6 to TRBJ2-2; D is perhaps TRBD1 (5 bases). The germline V and J ends were trimmed by 6 bases and 7 bases, with 15 bases remaining between them. This CDR3 spans 14 amino acids. Germline CDR1 reads MNHNY; CDR2 reads SVGAGI (reference sequence). CDR3 bases: TGTGCCAGCAGCTCCCGGCCAGGGAACGGGGAGCTGTTTTTT. This gives the protein CASSSRPGNGELFF.

The V call is TRBV9, the J call TRBJ2-2; D is tentatively TRBD1 or TRBD2 (5 bases each). Germline CDR1 reads SGDLS; CDR2 reads YYNGEE. This CDR3 contains 16 residues. The germline V and J ends were trimmed by 0 bases and 4 bases, with 13 bases remaining between them. CDR3 coding DNA: TGTGCCAGCAGCGTAGCCGGCAGGGCGGGCACCGGGGAGCTGTTTTTT. It codes for CASSVAGRAGTGELFF.

The V and J genes are TRBV6-1 and TRBJ1-2, with D unresolved. The CDR3 runs 14 residues. V was cut by 0 bases and J by 6 bases, with 11 bases left in between. Germline CDR1 and CDR2: MNHNS and SASEGT. In nucleotides, the CDR3 is TGTGCCAGCAGTGAAGCGCTTCTCCGGGATGGCTACACCTTC. Its translation: CASSEALLRDGYTF.

The rearrangement uses TRBV19 and TRBJ1-5; weak D call: TRBD1 (5 bases). This CDR3 has 13 residues. V was pared by 7 bases and J by 2 bases, with 9 bases between. Germline-derived CDR1 and CDR2 are LNHDA and SQIVND (reference sequence). CDR3 loop: CASTRAGNQPQHF. CDR3 DNA sequence: TGTGCCAGTACCAGGGCTGGCAATCAGCCCCAGCATTTT.

The CDR3 sequence is CAWSSQGRQYEQYF. The CDR3 nucleotides are TGTGCCTGGAGTTCACAGGGAAGGCAGTACGAGCAGTACTTC. This chain uses TRBV30 with TRBJ2-7; tentative D call: TRBD1 (6 bases). Trimming left V 2 bases short and J 4 bases short, with 15 bases between. The CDR3 extends over 14 amino acids. CDR1 and CDR2 (germline): GTSNPN, SVGIG (reference sequence). Drawing the rest from reference TRBV30 and TRBJ2-7, the complete variable domain is SQTIHQWPATLVQPVGSPLSLECTVEGTSNPNLYWYRQAAGRGLQLLFYSVGIGQISSEVPQNLSASRPQDRQFILSSKKLLLSDSGFYLCAWSSQGRQYEQYFGPGTRLTVT.

The rearrangement uses TRBV10-2 and TRBJ2-7; D may be TRBD1 or TRBD2 (7 bases each). V lost 8 bases to trimming and J lost 2 bases, with 13 bases between them. The CDR3 sequence is 13 residues long. Germline loops: CDR1 WSHSY, CDR2 SAAADI. CDR3 amino acids: CASLGGTAYEQYF. The CDR3, as DNA: TGCGCCAGCTTGGGGGGGACAGCCTACGAGCAGTACTTC.

The genes are TRBV7-3 and TRBJ2-2; the match to TRBD2 covers 7 bases. Germline assignment: CDR1 SGHTA and CDR2 FQGTGA. This CDR3 has 16 amino acids. With V trimmed by 5 bases and J by 5 bases, 11 bases remained unmatched. The CDR3 nucleotides are TGTGCCAGCAGCCCGAATAGCGGGTGGGAGACCGGGGAGCTGTTTTTT. Translated, it gives CASSPNSGWETGELFF.

The chain is built from TRBV9 and TRBJ2-5; D remains ambiguous. The CDR3 runs 14 residues. The V end lost 4 bases, the J end lost 2 bases, and 12 bases lay between the germline ends. CDR1 SGDLS and CDR2 YYNGEE come from the germline V gene. The CDR3 reads CASSLGYTQETQYF. The CDR3 DNA is TGTGCCAGCAGCCTGGGTTATACTCAAGAGACCCAGTACTTC.

This chain joins TRBV29-1 and TRBJ1-4, with 9 bases lining up with TRBD1. Trimming at V came to 7 bases and at J to 5 bases, leaving 8 bases not matched to a gene. From germline, CDR1 is SQVTM and CDR2 ANQGSEA. The CDR3 totals 14 residues. The CDR3 DNA reads as TGCAGCGCCAACCCCGGGACAGGGAATGAAAAACTGTTTTTT. Its protein product is CSANPGTGNEKLFF.

The V call is TRBV19, the J call TRBJ1-2; D is possibly TRBD1 (5 bases). V was clipped by 5 bases and J by 6 bases, with 25 bases between them. The V gene's germline CDR1 is LNHDA and CDR2 SQIVND (reference sequence). The CDR3 sequence is 17 residues long. The CDR3 sequence: CASSVPGTGGRLDGYTF. The CDR3 DNA sequence: TGTGCCAGTAGTGTTCCCGGGACCGGGGGACGGCTAGATGGCTACACCTTC.

This clone was found once. The chain couples TRBV7-8 to TRBJ2-7; possibly TRBD2 for D (5 bases). Germline assignment: CDR1 SGHVS and CDR2 FQNEAQ. Trimming left V 5 bases short and J 9 bases short, with 17 bases between. CDR3 length: 13 residues. CDR3 amino acids: CASSAGPARLQYF. In DNA form, the CDR3 reads TGTGCCAGCAGCGCGGGCCCCGCACGCCTGCAGTACTTC.

The gene calls are TRBV6-1 and TRBJ1-4, with D unclear. In germline, CDR1 is MNHNS, CDR2 SASEGT. This CDR3 is built from 18 residues. Trimming took off 0 bases at V and 0 bases at J, with 14 bases between the two ends. This CDR3 is CASSEAILGRATNEKLFF. The CDR3 nucleotides read TGTGCCAGCAGTGAAGCGATTTTGGGTCGGGCAACTAATGAAAAACTGTTTTTT.

CDR3: CASSAGLADGIQYF. CDR3 in DNA: TGTGCCAGCAGTGCGGGACTAGCGGACGGCATTCAGTACTTC. V and J are TRBV6-1 and TRBJ2-4; TRBD2 aligns across 11 bases. V lost 4 bases to trimming and J lost 9 bases; unmatched junction nucleotides: 5. Germline assignment: CDR1 MNHNS and CDR2 SASEGT. The length of the CDR3 is 14 residues.

The chain joins TRBV6-5 to TRBJ1-2; a possible D gene is TRBD1 (5 bases). The CDR3 spans 12 residues. The V and J ends lost 4 bases and 5 bases respectively, with 8 bases between them. CDR1 is MNHEY and CDR2 is SVGAGI in the germline V gene. The CDR3 protein is CASSWGGYGYTF. In DNA form, the CDR3 reads TGTGCCAGCAGTTGGGGGGGGTATGGCTACACCTTC.

The chain couples TRBV10-1 to TRBJ2-3, with 8 bases that match TRBD1. Germline values: CDR1 WNHNN, CDR2 SYGVQD (reference sequence). With 2 bases clipped from V and 0 bases from J, the junction kept 7 bases outside the gene matches. The CDR3 length is 17 residues. The CDR3 loop reads CASSETFGQGSTDTQYF. DNA of the CDR3: TGCGCCAGCAGTGAGACCTTTGGACAGGGCAGCACAGATACGCAGTATTTT.

This clone was detected once. The V gene is TRBV7-6, the J gene TRBJ1-1, with TRBD1 as a possible D gene (5 bases). Germline CDR1 is SGHVS and CDR2 is FNYEAQ. Trimming removed 5 bases at V and 1 base at J, with 14 bases between. This CDR3 comprises 15 residues. CDR3: CASSARAGSNTEAFF. In DNA form, the CDR3 reads TGTGCCAGCAGCGCTAGGGCAGGGTCGAACACTGAAGCTTTCTTT.

The genes are TRBV5-4 and TRBJ2-7; 11 nucleotides align to TRBD2. From germline, CDR1 is SGHNT and CDR2 YYREEE (reference sequence). This CDR3 contains 15 residues. Losses at the gene ends were 4 bases for V and 4 bases for J; bases not matched to a gene: 7. CDR3 residues: CASSQTGTSGYEQYF. The DNA of the CDR3 is TGTGCCAGCAGCCAGACCGGGACTAGCGGTTACGAGCAGTACTTC.

The chain employs TRBV2 and TRBJ2-1; D might be TRBD2 (6 bases). This CDR3 comprises 17 residues. V gave up 8 bases and J gave up 0 bases, with 20 bases separating them. Germline values: CDR1 SNHLY, CDR2 FYNNEI. In DNA form, the CDR3 reads TGTGCCAGCTTAATAGGAGGGTGGCCCAGCTCCTACAATGAGCAGTTCTTC. It yields the protein CASLIGGWPSSYNEQFF. Filled out from reference TRBV2 and TRBJ2-1, the complete variable domain reads EPEVTQTPSHQVTQMGQEVILRCVPISNHLYFYWYRQILGQKVEFLVSFYNNEISEKSEIFDDQFSVERPDGSNFTLKIRSTKLEDSAMYFCASLIGGWPSSYNEQFFGPGTRLTVL.

V is TRBV4-1 and J is TRBJ2-7; D possibly matches TRBD1 or TRBD2 (6 bases each). The CDR3 loop spans 15 amino acids. Germline V lookup: CDR1 MGHRA, CDR2 YSYEKL. V was cut by 0 bases and J by 2 bases, with 11 bases left in between. Here the CDR3 reads CASSQERGATYEQYF. The CDR3 DNA is TGCGCCAGCAGCCAAGAGAGGGGGGCCACCTACGAGCAGTACTTC.